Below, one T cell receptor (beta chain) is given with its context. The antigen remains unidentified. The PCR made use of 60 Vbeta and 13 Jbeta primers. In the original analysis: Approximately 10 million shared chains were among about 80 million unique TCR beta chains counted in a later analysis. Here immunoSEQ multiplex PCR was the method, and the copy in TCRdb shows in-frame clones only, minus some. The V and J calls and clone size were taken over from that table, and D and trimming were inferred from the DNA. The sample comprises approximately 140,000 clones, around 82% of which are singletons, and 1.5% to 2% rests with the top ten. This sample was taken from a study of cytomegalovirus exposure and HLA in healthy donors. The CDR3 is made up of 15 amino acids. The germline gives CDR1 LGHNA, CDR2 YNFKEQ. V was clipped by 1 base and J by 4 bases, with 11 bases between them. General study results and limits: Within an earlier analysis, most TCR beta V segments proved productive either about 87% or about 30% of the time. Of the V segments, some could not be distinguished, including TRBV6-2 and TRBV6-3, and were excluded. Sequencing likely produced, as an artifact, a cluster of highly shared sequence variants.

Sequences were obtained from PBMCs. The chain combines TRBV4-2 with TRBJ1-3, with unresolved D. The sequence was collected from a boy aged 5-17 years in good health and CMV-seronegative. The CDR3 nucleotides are TGTGCCAGCAGCCAAGTTGACGGGTTAGGAAACACCATATATTTT. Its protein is CASSQVDGLGNTIYF.